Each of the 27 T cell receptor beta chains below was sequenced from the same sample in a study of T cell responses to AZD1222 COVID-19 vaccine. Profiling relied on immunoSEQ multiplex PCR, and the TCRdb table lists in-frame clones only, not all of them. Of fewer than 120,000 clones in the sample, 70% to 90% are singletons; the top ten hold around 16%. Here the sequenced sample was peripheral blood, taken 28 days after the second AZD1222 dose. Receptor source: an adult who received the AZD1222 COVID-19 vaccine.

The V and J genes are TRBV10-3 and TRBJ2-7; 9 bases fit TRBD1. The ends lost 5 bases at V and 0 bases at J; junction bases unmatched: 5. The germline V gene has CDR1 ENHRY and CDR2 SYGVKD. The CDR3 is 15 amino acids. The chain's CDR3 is CAISKGQGVSYEQYF. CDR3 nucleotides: TGTGCCATCAGTAAGGGACAGGGTGTCTCCTACGAGCAGTACTTC.

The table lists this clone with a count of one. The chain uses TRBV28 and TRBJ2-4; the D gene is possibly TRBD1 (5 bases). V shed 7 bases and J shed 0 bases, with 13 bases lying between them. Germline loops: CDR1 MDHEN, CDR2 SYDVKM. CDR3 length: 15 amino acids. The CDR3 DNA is TGTGCCAGCACGACAGATTCGTTAGCCAAAAACATTCAGTACTTC. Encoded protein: CASTTDSLAKNIQYF.

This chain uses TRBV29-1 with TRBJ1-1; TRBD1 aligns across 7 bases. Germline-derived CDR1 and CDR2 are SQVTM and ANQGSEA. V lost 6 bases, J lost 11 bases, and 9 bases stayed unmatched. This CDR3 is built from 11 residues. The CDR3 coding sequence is TGCAGCGTCCCACAGGGGCCGCGTGCTTTCTTT. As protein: CSVPQGPRAFF.

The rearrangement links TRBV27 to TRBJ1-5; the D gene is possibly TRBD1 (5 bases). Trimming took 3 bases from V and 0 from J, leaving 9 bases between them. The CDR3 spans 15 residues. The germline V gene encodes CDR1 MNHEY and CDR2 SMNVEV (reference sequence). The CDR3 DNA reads TGTGCCAGCAGTTTGACAGTTTATAGCAATCAGCCCCAGCATTTT. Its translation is CASSLTVYSNQPQHF.

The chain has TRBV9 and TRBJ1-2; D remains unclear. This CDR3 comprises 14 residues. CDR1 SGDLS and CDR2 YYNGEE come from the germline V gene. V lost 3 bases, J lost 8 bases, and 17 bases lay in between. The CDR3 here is CASSAGEILGGYTF. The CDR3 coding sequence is TGTGCCAGCAGCGCCGGAGAGATTTTGGGAGGCTACACCTTC.

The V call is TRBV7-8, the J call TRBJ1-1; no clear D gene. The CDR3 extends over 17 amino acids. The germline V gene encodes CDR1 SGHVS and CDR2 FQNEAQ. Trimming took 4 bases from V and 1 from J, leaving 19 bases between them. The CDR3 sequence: CASSSGRFGRQNTEAFF. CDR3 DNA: TGTGCCAGCAGCTCCGGGCGATTCGGGCGGCAGAACACTGAAGCTTTCTTT.

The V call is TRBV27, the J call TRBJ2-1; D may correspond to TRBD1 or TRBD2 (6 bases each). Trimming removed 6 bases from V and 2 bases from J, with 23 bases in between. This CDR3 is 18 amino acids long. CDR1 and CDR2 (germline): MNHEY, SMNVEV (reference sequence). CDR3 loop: CASRRTIRGGVPYNEQFF. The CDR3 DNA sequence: TGTGCCAGCAGACGAACAATCAGGGGCGGGGTACCCTACAATGAGCAGTTCTTC.

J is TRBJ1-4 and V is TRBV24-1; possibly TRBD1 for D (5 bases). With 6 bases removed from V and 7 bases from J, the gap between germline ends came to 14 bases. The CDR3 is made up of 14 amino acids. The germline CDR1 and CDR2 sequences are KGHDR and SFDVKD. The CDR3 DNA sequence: TGTGCCACCAGTCGTGGGGGAGGGAGTGAAAAACTGTTTTTT. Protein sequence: CATSRGGGSEKLFF.

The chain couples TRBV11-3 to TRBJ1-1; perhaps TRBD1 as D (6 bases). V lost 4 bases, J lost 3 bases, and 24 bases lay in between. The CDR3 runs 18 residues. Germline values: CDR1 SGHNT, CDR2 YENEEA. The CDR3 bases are TGTGCCAGCAGCTCGATACCGGGACATCCCCGAGAGGACACTGAAGCTTTCTTT. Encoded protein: CASSSIPGHPREDTEAFF.

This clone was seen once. CDR3 sequence reads: CASSQIGNGSYEQYF. CDR3 DNA: TGTGCCAGCAGCCAAATCGGGAACGGCTCCTACGAGCAGTACTTC. This chain links TRBV3-1 (or the pseudogene TRBV3-2) with TRBJ2-7; tentatively, D is TRBD2 (5 bases). This CDR3 region has 15 residues. Between the trimmed V and J ends, which lost 2 bases and 0 bases, there was a span of 11 bases. CDR1 is LGHDT, CDR2 YNNKEL, per germline (reference sequence).

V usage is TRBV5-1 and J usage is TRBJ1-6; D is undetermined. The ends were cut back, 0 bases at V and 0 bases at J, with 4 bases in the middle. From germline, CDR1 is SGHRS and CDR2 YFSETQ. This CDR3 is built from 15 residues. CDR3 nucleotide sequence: TGCGCCAGCAGCTTGGGGGTCTCCTATAATTCACCCCTCCACTTT. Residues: CASSLGVSYNSPLHF. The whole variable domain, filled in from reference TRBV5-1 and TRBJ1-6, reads KAGVTQTPRYLIKTRGQQVTLSCSPISGHRSVSWYQQTPGQGLQFLFEYFSETQRNKGNFPGRFSGRQFSNSRSEMNVSTLELGDSALYLCASSLGVSYNSPLHFGNGTRLTVT.

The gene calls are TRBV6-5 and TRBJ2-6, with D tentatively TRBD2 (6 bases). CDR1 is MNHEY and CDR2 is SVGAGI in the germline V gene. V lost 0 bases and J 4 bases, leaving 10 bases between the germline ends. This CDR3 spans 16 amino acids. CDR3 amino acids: CASSYSRGNGANVLTF. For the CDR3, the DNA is TGTGCCAGCAGTTACTCCCGGGGGAACGGGGCCAACGTCCTGACTTTC.

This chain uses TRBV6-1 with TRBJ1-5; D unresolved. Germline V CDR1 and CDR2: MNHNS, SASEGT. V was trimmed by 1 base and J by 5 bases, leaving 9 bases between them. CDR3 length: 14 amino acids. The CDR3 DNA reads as TGTGCCAGCAGTGAAGGGGGTGGGTATCAGCCCCAGCATTTT. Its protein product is CASSEGGGYQPQHF.

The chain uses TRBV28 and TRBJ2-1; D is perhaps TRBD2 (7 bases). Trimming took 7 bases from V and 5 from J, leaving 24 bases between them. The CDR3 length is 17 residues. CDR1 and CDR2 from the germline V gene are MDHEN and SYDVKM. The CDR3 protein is CASKFHGGGRHHNEQFF. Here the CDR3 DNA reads TGTGCCAGCAAGTTTCACGGGGGCGGGAGACACCACAATGAGCAGTTCTTC.

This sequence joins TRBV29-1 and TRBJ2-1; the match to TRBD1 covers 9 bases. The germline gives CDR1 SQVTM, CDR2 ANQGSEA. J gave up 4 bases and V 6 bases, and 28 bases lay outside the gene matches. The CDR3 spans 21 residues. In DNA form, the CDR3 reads TGCAGCGTCTACCGTAATCACCGGGACAGGGACATCGGGACTGGGTACAATGAGCAGTTCTTC. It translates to CSVYRNHRDRDIGTGYNEQFF.

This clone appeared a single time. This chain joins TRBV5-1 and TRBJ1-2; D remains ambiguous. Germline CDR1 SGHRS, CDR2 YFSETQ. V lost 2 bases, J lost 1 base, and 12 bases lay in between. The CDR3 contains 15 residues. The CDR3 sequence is CASSFGQGYNYGYTF. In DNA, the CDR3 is TGCGCCAGCAGCTTCGGGCAAGGGTATAACTATGGCTACACCTTC.

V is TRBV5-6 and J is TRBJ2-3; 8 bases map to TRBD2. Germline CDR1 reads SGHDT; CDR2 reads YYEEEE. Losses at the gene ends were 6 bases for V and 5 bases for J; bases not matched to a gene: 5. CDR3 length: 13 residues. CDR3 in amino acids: CASNREGIDTQYF. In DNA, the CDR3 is TGTGCCAGCAACCGGGAGGGGATAGATACGCAGTATTTT.

The CDR3 DNA reads as TGTGCCAGCGGAGAGAGGGGCTACACCTTC. Its protein is CASGERGYTF. The chain employs TRBV6-5 and TRBJ1-2; D unclear. CDR3 size: 10 residues. V was cut by 8 bases and J by 8 bases, with 9 bases left in between. The germline V gene has CDR1 MNHEY and CDR2 SVGAGI.

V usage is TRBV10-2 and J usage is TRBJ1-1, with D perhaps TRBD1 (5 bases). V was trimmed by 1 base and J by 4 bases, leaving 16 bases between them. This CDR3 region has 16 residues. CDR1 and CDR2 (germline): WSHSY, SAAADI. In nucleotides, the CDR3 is TGCGCCAGCAGTGAGTGGGGGGGTTTAGTACTCACTGAAGCTTTCTTT. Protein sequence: CASSEWGGLVLTEAFF.

The CDR3 sequence is CASSALGASNQPQHF. As DNA, the CDR3 is TGCGCCAGCAGCGCCCTGGGGGCTAGCAATCAGCCCCAGCATTTT. The chain joins TRBV5-1 to TRBJ1-5; D is perhaps TRBD1 (6 bases). Trimming took 4 bases from V and 0 from J, leaving 11 bases between them. The CDR3 covers 15 residues. The germline V gene encodes CDR1 SGHRS and CDR2 YFSETQ.

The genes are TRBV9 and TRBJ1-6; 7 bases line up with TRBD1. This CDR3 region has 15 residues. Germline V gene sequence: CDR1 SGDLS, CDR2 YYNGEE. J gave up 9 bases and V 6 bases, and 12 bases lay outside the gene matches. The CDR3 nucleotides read TGTGCCAGCAACCCCGGGACAGCAAGTGGTTCACCCCTCCACTTT. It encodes CASNPGTASGSPLHF.

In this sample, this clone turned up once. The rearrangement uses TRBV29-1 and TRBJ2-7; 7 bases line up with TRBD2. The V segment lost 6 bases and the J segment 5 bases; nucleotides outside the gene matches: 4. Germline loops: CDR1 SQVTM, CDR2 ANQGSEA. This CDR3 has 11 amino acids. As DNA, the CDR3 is TGCAGCGTCGGGAGGTCAGACGAGCAGTACTTC. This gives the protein CSVGRSDEQYF.

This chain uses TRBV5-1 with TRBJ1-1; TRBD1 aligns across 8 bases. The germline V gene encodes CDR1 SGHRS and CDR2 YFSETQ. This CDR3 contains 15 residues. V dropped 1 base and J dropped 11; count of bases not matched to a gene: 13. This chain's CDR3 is CASSLLGPPGQVAFF. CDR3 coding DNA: TGCGCCAGCAGCTTGCTGGGACCCCCGGGACAGGTGGCTTTCTTT.

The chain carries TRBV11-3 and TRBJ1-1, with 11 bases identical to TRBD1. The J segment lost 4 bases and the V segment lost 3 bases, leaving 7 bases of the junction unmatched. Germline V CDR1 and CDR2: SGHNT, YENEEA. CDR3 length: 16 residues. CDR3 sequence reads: CASSFTPGQGVTEAFF. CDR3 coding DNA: TGTGCCAGCAGCTTTACACCGGGACAGGGGGTCACTGAAGCTTTCTTT.

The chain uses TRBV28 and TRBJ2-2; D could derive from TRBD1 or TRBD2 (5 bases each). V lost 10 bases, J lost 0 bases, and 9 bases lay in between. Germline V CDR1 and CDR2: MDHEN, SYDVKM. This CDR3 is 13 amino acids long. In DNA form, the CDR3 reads TGTGCCACCCCGGGGCCGAACACCGGGGAGCTGTTTTTT. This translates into CATPGPNTGELFF.

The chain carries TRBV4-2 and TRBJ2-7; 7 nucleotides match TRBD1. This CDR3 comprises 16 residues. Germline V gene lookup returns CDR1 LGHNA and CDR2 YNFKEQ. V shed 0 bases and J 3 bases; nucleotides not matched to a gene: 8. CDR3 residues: CASSQDLTGVFYEQYF. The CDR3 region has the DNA TGTGCCAGCAGCCAAGATCTAACAGGGGTATTCTACGAGCAGTACTTC.

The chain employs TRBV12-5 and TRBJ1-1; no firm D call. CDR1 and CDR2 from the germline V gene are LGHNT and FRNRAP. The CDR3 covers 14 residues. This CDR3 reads CATRLFSTNTEAFF. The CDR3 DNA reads TGTGCCACCCGTCTGTTTTCCACAAACACTGAAGCTTTCTTT.